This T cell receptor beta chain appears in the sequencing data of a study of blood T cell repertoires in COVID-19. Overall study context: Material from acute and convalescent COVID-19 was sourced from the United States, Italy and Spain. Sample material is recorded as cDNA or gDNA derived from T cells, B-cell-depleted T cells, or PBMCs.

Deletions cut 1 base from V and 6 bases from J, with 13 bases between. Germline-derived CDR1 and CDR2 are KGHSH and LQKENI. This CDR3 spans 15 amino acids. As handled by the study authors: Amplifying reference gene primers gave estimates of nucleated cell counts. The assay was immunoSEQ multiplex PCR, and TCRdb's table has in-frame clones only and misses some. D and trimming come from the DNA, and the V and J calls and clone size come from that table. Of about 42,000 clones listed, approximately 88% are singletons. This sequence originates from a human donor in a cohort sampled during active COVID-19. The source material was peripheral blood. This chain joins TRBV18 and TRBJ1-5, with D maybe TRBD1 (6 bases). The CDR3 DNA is TGTGCCAGCTCACCACGGGCAGGGGAGGGTCAGCCCCAGCATTTT. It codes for CASSPRAGEGQPQHF. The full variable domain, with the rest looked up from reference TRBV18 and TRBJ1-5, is NAGVMQNPRHLVRRRGQEARLRCSPMKGHSHVYWYRQLPEEGLKFMVYLQKENIIDESGMPKERFSAEFPKEGPSILRIQQVVRGDSAAYFCASSPRAGEGQPQHFGDGTRLSIL.